Shown below are 9 T cell receptor beta chains from a single sample sequenced in a study of identical twins. One entry per CDR3 protein, called by TCRdb with MiXCR from the 5' RACE reads. Among around 1.7 million distinct CDR3 sequences, around 33% were seen once, and the ten largest hold approximately 0.29%. The source material was cord blood. Receptors originate from a newborn girl in good health.

This chain joins TRBV5-1 and TRBJ2-1, with D uncertain. CDR3 size: 11 residues. Looked up from germline, CDR1 is SGHRS and CDR2 is YFSETQ. Trimming took 4 bases from V and 9 from J, leaving 8 bases between them. The CDR3, as DNA: TGCGCCAGCAGCAAGAATGGTGAGCAGTTCTTC. Residues: CASSKNGEQFF.

This clonotype came up a few times. The rearrangement uses TRBV20-1 and TRBJ2-2; 8 bases are shared with TRBD2. Trimming cost V 6 bases and J 6 bases; bases outside gene matches: 9. The CDR3 is made up of 14 amino acids. The germline V gene has CDR1 DFQATT and CDR2 SNEGSKA (reference sequence). DNA of the CDR3: TGCAGTGCCCGAAGCGGGAGTTCCCCCGGGGAGCTGTTTTTT. It yields the protein CSARSGSSPGELFF.

This rearrangement joins TRBV6-1 to TRBJ2-1; 10 positions match TRBD2. There are 18 residues in the CDR3. Germline CDR1 and CDR2: MNHNS and SASEGT. Losses at the gene ends were 1 base for V and 1 base for J; bases not matched to a gene: 7. The CDR3 protein is CASSEEIGLAVSYNEQFF. The CDR3 nucleotides are TGTGCCAGCAGTGAAGAGATAGGACTAGCGGTTTCCTACAATGAGCAGTTCTTC.

This chain connects TRBV20-1 to TRBJ2-6; no clear D gene. The CDR3 length is 14 residues. Trimming left V 3 bases short and J 0 bases short, with 6 bases between. Germline CDR1 and CDR2: DFQATT and SNEGSKA (reference sequence). CDR3 loop: CSASGRSGANVLTF. In DNA, the CDR3 is TGCAGTGCTAGCGGGCGCTCTGGGGCCAACGTCCTGACTTTC.

This clonotype was recorded a few times. The gene calls are TRBV7-2 and TRBJ2-4, with D unclear. This CDR3 spans 15 amino acids. CDR1 SGHTA and CDR2 FQGNSA come from the germline V gene. Trimming removed 5 bases at V and 13 bases at J, with 24 bases between. The CDR3 nucleotides read TGTGCCAGCAGCCCCTTTTCCGGGTCAGCCAATGAGCAGTACTTC. It yields the protein CASSPFSGSANEQYF. The full variable domain, rest sourced from reference TRBV7-2 and TRBJ2-4, is GAGVSQSPSNKVTEKGKDVELRCDPISGHTALYWYRQSLGQGLEFLIYFQGNSAPDKSGLPSDRFSAERTGGSVSTLTIQRTQQEDSAVYLCASSPFSGSANEQYFGAGTRLSVL.

This clonotype was seen a handful of times. CDR3 protein: CSALLTQGEPGELFF. CDR3 DNA sequence: TGCAGCGCCCTTTTGACCCAGGGAGAACCCGGGGAGCTGTTTTTT. The chain combines TRBV29-1 with TRBJ2-2; possibly TRBD1 or TRBD2 for D (5 bases each). Germline lookup yields CDR1 SQVTM and CDR2 ANQGSEA. The V and J ends lost 7 bases and 6 bases respectively, with 21 bases between them. The CDR3 contains 15 residues.

The rearrangement links TRBV7-2 to TRBJ2-7; 9 bases align to TRBD2. Unmatched junction bases numbered 18, after V lost 5 bases and J lost 7 bases. CDR1 is SGHTA, CDR2 FQGNSA, per germline. The CDR3 sequence is 17 residues long. This CDR3 is CASSLRLAARSYNEQYF. In DNA, the CDR3 is TGTGCCAGCAGCCTCCGACTAGCGGCCCGCTCCTACAATGAGCAGTACTTC. Looking up the rest from reference TRBV7-2 and TRBJ2-7 gives the full variable domain: GAGVSQSPSNKVTEKGKDVELRCDPISGHTALYWYRQSLGQGLEFLIYFQGNSAPDKSGLPSDRFSAERTGGSVSTLTIQRTQQEDSAVYLCASSLRLAARSYNEQYFGPGTRLTVT.

The chain employs TRBV6-5 and TRBJ1-6; D perhaps matches TRBD1 (6 bases). Between the trimmed V and J ends, which lost 6 bases and 8 bases, there was a span of 17 bases. CDR3 length equals 15 residues. The germline CDR1 and CDR2 sequences are MNHEY and SVGAGI. The CDR3 bases are TGTGCCAGCAGCGCAAACAGGGTCGCATATTCACCCCTCCACTTT. It is translated as CASSANRVAYSPLHF.

This chain joins TRBV10-3 and TRBJ1-4; possible D gene TRBD1, 6 bases. Per the germline V gene, CDR1 is ENHRY and CDR2 is SYGVKD. Trimming left V 2 bases short and J 7 bases short, with 8 bases between. This CDR3 has 13 residues. This CDR3 is CAISEDRIEKLFF. CDR3 nucleotide sequence: TGTGCCATCAGTGAGGACAGGATTGAAAAACTGTTTTTT.